These T cell receptor beta chains were read from a single sample in a study of radiotherapy plus CTLA-4 blockade in lung cancer. Data came from immunoSEQ multiplex PCR; TCRdb stores just in-frame clones and leaves some out. Of 95,000 to 150,000 clones in the sample, approximately 90% were seen once. The material sequenced was peripheral blood, taken from a patient treated with radiotherapy plus ipilimumab. These receptors all come from a human donor with non-small cell lung cancer that progressed on radiotherapy plus ipilimumab. Each CDR3 is given with its conserved first and last residue. D genes are given only for firm matches. Clone size is not always given. Where it is, it says once, few, many or a class for expanded clones.

J: TRBJ1-5; V: TRBV6-1; D: TRBD1; size: -; DNA: TGTGCCAGCAGCGACAGGGGTTATAGCAATCAGCCCCAGCATTTT; CDR3: CASSDRGYSNQPQHF
J: TRBJ1-5; V: TRBV4-2; D: -; size: -; DNA: TGTGCCAGCAGCCAAGGGTGGGGGGACCAGCCCCAGCATTTT; CDR3: CASSQGWGDQPQHF
J: TRBJ1-2; V: TRBV5-1; D: -; size: -; DNA: TGCGCCAGCAGCTTGGACGGGGAAGGTTATGGCTACACCTTC; CDR3: CASSLDGEGYGYTF
J: TRBJ1-1; V: TRBV29-1; D: -; size: -; DNA: TGCAGCGTTGAAGACGGGCTTATCGGTGCTTTCTTT; CDR3: CSVEDGLIGAFF
J: TRBJ1-1; V: TRBV28; D: -; size: -; DNA: TGTGCCAGCAGTTCACCCGGACAGCCGAACACTGAAGCTTTCTTT; CDR3: CASSSPGQPNTEAFF
J: TRBJ1-4; V: TRBV4-1; D: TRBD1; size: -; DNA: TGCGCCAGCAGCCAAGATGGAGGACAGGGGAAGGAAAAACTGTTTTTT; CDR3: CASSQDGGQGKEKLFF
J: TRBJ2-7; V: TRBV27; D: TRBD2; size: -; DNA: TGTGCCAGCAGGAGGACTAGCGGGAGGTACGAGCAGTACTTC; CDR3: CASRRTSGRYEQYF
J: TRBJ2-3; V: TRBV20-1; D: -; size: -; DNA: TGCAGTGCTAGTGAAGATACGCAGTATTTT; CDR3: CSASEDTQYF
J: TRBJ1-2; V: TRBV19; D: -; size: -; DNA: TGTGCCAGTATCCTCCCCGGAGTTTCCTATGGCTACACCTTC; CDR3: CASILPGVSYGYTF
J: TRBJ2-7; V: TRBV11-3; D: TRBD2; size: -; DNA: TGTGCCAGCAGCTCGGGACTAGCGGACGAGCAGTACTTC; CDR3: CASSSGLADEQYF
J: TRBJ2-5; V: TRBV4-2; D: -; size: -; DNA: TGTGCCAGCAGCCAAGCTGGTGGAGAGACCCAGTACTTC; CDR3: CASSQAGGETQYF
J: TRBJ2-1; V: TRBV4-2; D: -; size: -; DNA: TGTGCCAGCAGCCAAGATAGGCTAGCGACGAGTGAGCAGTTCTTC; CDR3: CASSQDRLATSEQFF
J: TRBJ2-1; V: TRBV27; D: TRBD2; size: -; DNA: TGTGCCAGCAGTTTATTCTTTAGCGGGAAATACAATGAGCAGTTCTTC; CDR3: CASSLFFSGKYNEQFF
J: TRBJ2-3; V: TRBV27; D: -; size: -; DNA: TGTGCCATAAGGAGGGGCGGCCCCACAGATACGCAGTATTTT; CDR3: CAIRRGGPTDTQYF
J: TRBJ2-5; V: TRBV7-2; D: TRBD2; size: -; DNA: TGTGCCAGCAGCATCGGTAGCGGGAGTGGGGAGACCCAGTACTTC; CDR3: CASSIGSGSGETQYF
J: TRBJ1-4; V: TRBV19; D: -; size: -; DNA: TGTGCCAGTAGTTTGGACAGTACAACTAATGAAAAACTGTTTTTT; CDR3: CASSLDSTTNEKLFF
J: TRBJ1-4; V: TRBV7-8; D: -; size: -; DNA: TGTGCCAGCAGCTTGAGGGGCGAAAAACTGTTTTTT; CDR3: CASSLRGEKLFF
J: TRBJ2-7; V: TRBV28; D: TRBD2; size: -; DNA: TGTGCCAGCAGTATAAGCGGGAGGAGCTCCTACGAGCAGTACTTC; CDR3: CASSISGRSSYEQYF
J: TRBJ1-1; V: TRBV6-6; D: -; size: -; DNA: TGTGCCAGCAGTTTGGGCATGAACACTGAAGCTTTCTTT; CDR3: CASSLGMNTEAFF
J: TRBJ2-5; V: TRBV27; D: TRBD1; size: few; DNA: TGTGCCAGCAGTCCAGGGACAGGGGCCGAAGAGACCCAGTACTTC; CDR3: CASSPGTGAEETQYF
J: TRBJ2-2; V: TRBV7-2; D: -; size: -; DNA: TGTGCCAGCAGCCAGTGGCGAGCGGTCACCGGGGAGCTGTTTTTT; CDR3: CASSQWRAVTGELFF
J: TRBJ2-4; V: TRBV5-6; D: -; size: -; DNA: TGTGCCAGCAGCCCGCGGGTGGGGGGTTTAGCCAAAAACATTCAGTACTTC; CDR3: CASSPRVGGLAKNIQYF
J: TRBJ2-7; V: TRBV7-8; D: TRBD2; size: -; DNA: TGTGCCAGCAGCTTTTTCAGCGGGGATGCCATCCCCTACGAGCAGTACTTC; CDR3: CASSFFSGDAIPYEQYF
J: TRBJ1-2; V: TRBV5-4; D: -; size: -; DNA: TGTGCCACCTCCCCCCCTGCTAACTATGGCTACACCTTC; CDR3: CATSPPANYGYTF
J: TRBJ2-7; V: TRBV11-2; D: TRBD1; size: once; DNA: TGTGCCAGCAGCTCCGGACAGGGTAGGTTCGACGAGCAGTACTTC; CDR3: CASSSGQGRFDEQYF
J: TRBJ1-4; V: TRBV25-1; D: TRBD1; size: -; DNA: TGTGCCAGCAGTGTGACAGGGGTAGAAAAACTGTTTTTT; CDR3: CASSVTGVEKLFF
J: TRBJ1-1; V: TRBV5-1; D: -; size: -; DNA: TGCGCCAGCAGCTTGGAGGGGATGAACACTGAAGCTTTCTTT; CDR3: CASSLEGMNTEAFF
J: TRBJ1-2; V: TRBV6-1; D: TRBD1; size: -; DNA: TGTGCCAGCATGCCACAGGGGGCAGCTAACTATGGCTACACCTTC; CDR3: CASMPQGAANYGYTF
J: TRBJ1-4; V: TRBV7-9; D: TRBD1; size: -; DNA: TGTGCCAGCAGCCGAGGGACAGGGGGTACTAATGAAAAACTGTTTTTT; CDR3: CASSRGTGGTNEKLFF
J: TRBJ2-7; V: TRBV15; D: TRBD1; size: once; DNA: TGTGCCACCAGCAGAGATATCGGACAGGCTTTTCAGGAGCAGTACTTC; CDR3: CATSRDIGQAFQEQYF
J: TRBJ1-2; V: TRBV6-5; D: -; size: -; DNA: TGTGCCAGCAGTTACCTAGGACAGCAGGGCTACACCTTC; CDR3: CASSYLGQQGYTF
J: TRBJ1-1; V: TRBV27; D: -; size: -; DNA: TGTGCCAGCAGCCTAAGACAGGATATGAACACTGAAGCTTTCTTT; CDR3: CASSLRQDMNTEAFF